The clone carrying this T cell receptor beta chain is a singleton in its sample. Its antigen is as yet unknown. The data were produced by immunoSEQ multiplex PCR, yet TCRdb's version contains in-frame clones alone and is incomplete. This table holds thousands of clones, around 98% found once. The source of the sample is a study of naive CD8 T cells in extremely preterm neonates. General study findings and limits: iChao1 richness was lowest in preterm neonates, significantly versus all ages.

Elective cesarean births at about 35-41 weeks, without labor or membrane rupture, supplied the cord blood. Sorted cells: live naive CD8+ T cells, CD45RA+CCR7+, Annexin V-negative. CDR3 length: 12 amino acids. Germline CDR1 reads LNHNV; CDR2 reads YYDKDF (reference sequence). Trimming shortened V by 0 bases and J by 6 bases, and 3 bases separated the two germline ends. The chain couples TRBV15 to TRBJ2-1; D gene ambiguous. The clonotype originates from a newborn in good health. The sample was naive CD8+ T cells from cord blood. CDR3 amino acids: CATSRDINEQFF. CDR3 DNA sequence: TGTGCCACCAGCAGAGATATCAATGAGCAGTTCTTC.